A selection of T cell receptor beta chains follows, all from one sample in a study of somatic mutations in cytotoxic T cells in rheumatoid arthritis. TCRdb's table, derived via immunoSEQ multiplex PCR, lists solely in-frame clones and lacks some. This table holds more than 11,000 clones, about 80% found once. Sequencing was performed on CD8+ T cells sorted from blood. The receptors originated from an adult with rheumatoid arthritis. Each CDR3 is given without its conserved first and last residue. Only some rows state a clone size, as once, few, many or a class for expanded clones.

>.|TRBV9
ASSVAVGVGTEAF
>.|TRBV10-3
AISERTGLFSGANVLT
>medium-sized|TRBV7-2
ASSHPWGEQF
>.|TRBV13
ASSSAGDLEQY
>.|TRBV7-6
ASSSPGGLTDTQY
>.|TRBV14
ASSHLSRDSSANTGELF
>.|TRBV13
ASSPAGTSYAKEQY
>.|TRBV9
ASSGRTDTQY
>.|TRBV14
ASSHDTYEQY
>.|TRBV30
AWSWGRDSDTQY
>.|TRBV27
ASSWGQTYEQY
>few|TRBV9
ASSVEGQGTPEF
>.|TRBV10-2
ASSDGGSSNQPQH
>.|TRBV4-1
ASSPRGSNTEAF
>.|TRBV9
ASSVEPGAAYEQY
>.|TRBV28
ASSLGGTGYT
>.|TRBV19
ASSPPGSEAF
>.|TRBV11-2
ASRASSGNTIY
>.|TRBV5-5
ASSVDGNYGYT
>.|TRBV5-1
ASSLGTGEQETQY
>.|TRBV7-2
ASSLVGRRIQETQY
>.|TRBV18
ASSPPLGGGTEAF
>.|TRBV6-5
ASSRSPGNSPLH
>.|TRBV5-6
ASSSRLRDRGPLDYGYT
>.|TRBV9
ASSVEGLAGGDTQY
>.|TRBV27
ASSPGTDNTGELF
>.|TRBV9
ASSVDSYEQY
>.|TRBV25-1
ATERQVGEQF
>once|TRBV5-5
ASSLVGPPENTEAF
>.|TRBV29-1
SVARHTPDANYGYT
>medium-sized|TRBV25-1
ASSPSLGVKNTEAF
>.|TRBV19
ASSNPSDGDNEQF
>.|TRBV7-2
ASSPRTSGGKIQY
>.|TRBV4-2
ASSLRETPNTEAF
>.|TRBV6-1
ASSERASATGELF
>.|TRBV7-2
ASSLMGHYGYT
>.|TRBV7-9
ASSLLVPSAF
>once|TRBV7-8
ASSQVAKIHEETQY
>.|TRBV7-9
ASSFPGPFSSYEQY
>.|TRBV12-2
ASRLPGQGFRNTGELF
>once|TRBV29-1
SGIDREGGYT
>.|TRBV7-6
ASSSTGYANYGHT
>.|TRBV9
ASSARELGTGGLNGYT
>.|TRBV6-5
ASSLGTGENSPLH
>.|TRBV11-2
ASSGGTSGGPTDTQY
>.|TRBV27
ASSPPMGTSRMYEQF
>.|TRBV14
ASSQEGWKYGYT
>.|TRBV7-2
ASSLEGTSGGYEQY
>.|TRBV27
ASSLRLLSNQPQH
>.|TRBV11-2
ASSLGPGTGRELF
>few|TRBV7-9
ASSLGLDSQY
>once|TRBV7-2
ATRDTNTGELF
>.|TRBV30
AWSTTGGVSDTQY
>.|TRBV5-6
ASSARDSGYEQY
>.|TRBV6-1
ASSEEGPGALINQPQH